This TCR beta chain was documented in a study of shared clonotypes between healthy human individuals. Turning to the study itself: Ranging from 18 to 49 in age, donors were a couple of women and a few men. Every donor yielded three CD4 naive, three CD4 memory, two CD8 naive and one CD8 memory plate.

About this clone: The junction does not match germline at one end; this may be a read error. Other DNA sequences within the sample encode an identical CDR3.

Splitting of each subset's genomic DNA was done evenly across several immunoSEQ plates. In the sorted-subset replicate PCRs, around 220 ng DNA, 25,000 to 30,000 T cell genomes, was used. Data came from immunoSEQ multiplex PCR; TCRdb stores just in-frame clones and leaves some out. The data show approximately 1,000,000 clones, with approximately 75% seen just once and approximately 0.9% held by the top ten. The CDR3 contains 14 residues. Germline loops: CDR1 SGHNT, CDR2 YENEEA. Sequenced input: memory CD4+ T cells from PBMCs. Described subset: CD45RA-negative fraction. The sequence was obtained from a man aged 18 to 30 in good health. Some clones in this sample may be carry-over from other donors' samples. The V and J genes are TRBV11-3 and TRBJ2-3; 7 bases are shared with TRBD1. In nucleotides, the CDR3 is TGTGCCAGCAGCCTAGACAGGGATACAGATACGCAGTATTTT. This codes for CASSLDRDTDTQYF.